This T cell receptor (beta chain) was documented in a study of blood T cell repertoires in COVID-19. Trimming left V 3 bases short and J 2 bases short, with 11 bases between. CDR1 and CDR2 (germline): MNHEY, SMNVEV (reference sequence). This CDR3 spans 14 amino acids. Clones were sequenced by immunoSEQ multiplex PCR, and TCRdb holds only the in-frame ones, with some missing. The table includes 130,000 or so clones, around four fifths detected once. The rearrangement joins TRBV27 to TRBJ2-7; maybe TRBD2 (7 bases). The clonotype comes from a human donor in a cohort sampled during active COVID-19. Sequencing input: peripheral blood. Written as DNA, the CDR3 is TGTGCCAGCAGTTTCGGGGGGCTGACCTACGAGCAGTACTTC. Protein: CASSFGGLTYEQYF.